A single sample gave rise to the 9 T cell receptor beta chains below, sequenced in a study of cytomegalovirus exposure and HLA in healthy donors. Use of 60 Vbeta and 13 Jbeta primers characterized the PCR. The method was immunoSEQ multiplex PCR; TCRdb's version includes in-frame clones alone and lacks a portion of them. The sample shows 150,000 or so clones, 70% of them seen only once. The specimen was PBMCs. The source is a young man in good health and CMV-seropositive.

The table lists this clone with a few counts. V is TRBV6-1 and J is TRBJ2-7; no definite D call. The CDR3 has 14 amino acids. The germline V gene encodes CDR1 MNHNS and CDR2 SASEGT. The V and J ends lost 4 bases and 0 bases respectively, with 10 bases between them. Here the CDR3 reads CASSALQSSYEQYV. The CDR3 nucleotides read TGTGCCAGCAGTGCCTTACAGAGCTCCTACGAGCAGTACGTC.

This clone has just one count. The V gene is TRBV11-3, the J gene TRBJ2-2; 7 nucleotides line up with TRBD1. This CDR3 is 18 amino acids long. V dropped 0 bases and J dropped 0; count of bases not matched to a gene: 7. The V gene's germline CDR1 is SGHNT and CDR2 YENEEA. The CDR3 DNA is TGTGCCAGCAGCTTAGATGGTGTCGGGACAGCGAACACCGGGGAGCTGTTTTTT. It specifies CASSLDGVGTANTGELFF.

The J gene is TRBJ1-1, the V gene TRBV10-3; D remains ambiguous. CDR3 size: 13 residues. CDR1 and CDR2 (germline): ENHRY, SYGVKD. Trimming took off 3 bases at V and 5 bases at J, with 10 bases between the two ends. The CDR3 loop is CAISEEVRTEAFF. For the CDR3, the DNA is TGTGCCATCAGTGAAGAGGTGAGGACTGAAGCTTTCTTT.

The chain couples TRBV11-3 to TRBJ2-2; D unclear. This CDR3 is built from 14 residues. With 5 bases removed from V and 5 bases from J, the gap between germline ends came to 12 bases. The germline CDR1 and CDR2 sequences are SGHNT and YENEEA. CDR3: CASSPLSRTGELFF. The CDR3 DNA sequence: TGTGCCAGCAGCCCGCTATCTAGGACCGGGGAGCTGTTTTTT.

This chain connects TRBV2 to TRBJ1-2; 10 bases fit TRBD1. Germline trimming cut 3 bases from V and 7 bases from J; bases unmatched to any gene: 5. This CDR3 is 14 amino acids long. CDR1 is SNHLY and CDR2 is FYNNEI in the germline V gene. For the CDR3, the DNA is TGTGCCAGCAGTGAGGGGACAGGGGTTGCTGGCTACACCTTC. Its translation: CASSEGTGVAGYTF.

V and J are TRBV4-1 and TRBJ1-1, with a tentative D call TRBD1 (5 bases). V lost 1 base and J lost 1, with 13 bases in between. Germline V lookup: CDR1 MGHRA, CDR2 YSYEKL. This CDR3 is 16 amino acids long. CDR3 DNA sequence: TGCGCCAGCAGCCAAGCGTATCTCACAGGGAACACTGAAGCTTTCTTT. It is translated as CASSQAYLTGNTEAFF.

This sequence joins TRBV18 and TRBJ1-5, with unresolved D. Germline-derived CDR1 and CDR2 are KGHSH and LQKENI. CDR3 length equals 15 residues. V lost 2 bases to trimming and J lost 2 bases, with 10 bases between them. The CDR3 sequence is CASSPSVRGNQPQHF. The CDR3 bases are TGTGCCAGCTCACCATCCGTCCGGGGCAATCAGCCCCAGCATTTT.

The rearrangement uses TRBV5-4 and TRBJ2-1; a possible D gene is TRBD2 (7 bases). The CDR3 sequence is 15 residues long. Germline CDR1 is SGHNT and CDR2 is YYREEE (reference sequence). Trimming shortened V by 3 bases and J by 7 bases, and 17 bases separated the two germline ends. The CDR3 sequence is CASSSLGEGENEQFF. CDR3 DNA: TGTGCCAGCAGCTCCCTAGGGGAGGGGGAGAATGAGCAGTTCTTC.

This chain links TRBV6-1 with TRBJ1-2; D remains ambiguous. Germline-derived CDR1 and CDR2 are MNHNS and SASEGT. This CDR3 has 12 amino acids. Between the trimmed V and J ends, which lost 0 bases and 8 bases, there was a span of 7 bases. The CDR3: CASSEAGVGYTF. For the CDR3, the DNA is TGTGCCAGCAGTGAAGCGGGAGTCGGCTACACCTTC.